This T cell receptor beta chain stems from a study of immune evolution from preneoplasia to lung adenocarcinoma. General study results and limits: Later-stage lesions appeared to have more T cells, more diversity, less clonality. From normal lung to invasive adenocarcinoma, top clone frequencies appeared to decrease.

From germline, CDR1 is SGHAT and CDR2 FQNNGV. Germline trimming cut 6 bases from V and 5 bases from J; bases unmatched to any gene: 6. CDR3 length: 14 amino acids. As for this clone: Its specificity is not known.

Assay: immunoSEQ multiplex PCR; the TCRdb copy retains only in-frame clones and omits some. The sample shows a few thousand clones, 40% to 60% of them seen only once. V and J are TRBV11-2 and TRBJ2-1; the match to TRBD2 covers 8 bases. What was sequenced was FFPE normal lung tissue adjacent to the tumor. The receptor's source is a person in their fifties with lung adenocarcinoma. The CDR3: CASRASGWNNEQFF. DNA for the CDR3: TGTGCCAGCAGAGCTAGCGGGTGGAACAATGAGCAGTTCTTC.